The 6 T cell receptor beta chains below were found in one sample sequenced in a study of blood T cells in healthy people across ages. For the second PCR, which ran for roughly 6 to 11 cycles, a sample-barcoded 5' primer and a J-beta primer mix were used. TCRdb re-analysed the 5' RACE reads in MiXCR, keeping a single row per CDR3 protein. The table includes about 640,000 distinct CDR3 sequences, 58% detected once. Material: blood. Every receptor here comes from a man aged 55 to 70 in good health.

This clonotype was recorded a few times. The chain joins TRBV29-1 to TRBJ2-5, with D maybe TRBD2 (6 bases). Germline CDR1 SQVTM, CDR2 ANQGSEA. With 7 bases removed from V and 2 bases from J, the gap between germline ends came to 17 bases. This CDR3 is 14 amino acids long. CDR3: CSAPPLAEQETQYF. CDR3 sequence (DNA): TGCAGCGCCCCTCCATTAGCGGAGCAAGAGACCCAGTACTTC.

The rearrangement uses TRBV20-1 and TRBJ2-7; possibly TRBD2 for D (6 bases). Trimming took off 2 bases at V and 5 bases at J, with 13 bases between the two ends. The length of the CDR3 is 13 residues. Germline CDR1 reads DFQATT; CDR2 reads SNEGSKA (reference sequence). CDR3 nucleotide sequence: TGCAGTGCTAGAAATGCGGGGCGGCACGAGCAGTACTTC. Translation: CSARNAGRHEQYF.

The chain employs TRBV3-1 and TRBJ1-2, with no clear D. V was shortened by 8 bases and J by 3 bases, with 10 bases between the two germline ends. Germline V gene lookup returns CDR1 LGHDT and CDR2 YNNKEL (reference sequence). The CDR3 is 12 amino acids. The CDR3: CASGLRDYGYTF. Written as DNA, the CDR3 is TGTGCCAGCGGGTTACGGGACTATGGCTACACCTTC. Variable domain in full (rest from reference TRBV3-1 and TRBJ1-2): DTAVSQTPKYLVTQMGNDKSIKCEQNLGHDTMYWYKQDSKKFLKIMFSYNNKELIINETVPNRFSPKSPDKAHLNLHINSLELGDSAVYFCASGLRDYGYTFGSGTRLTVV.

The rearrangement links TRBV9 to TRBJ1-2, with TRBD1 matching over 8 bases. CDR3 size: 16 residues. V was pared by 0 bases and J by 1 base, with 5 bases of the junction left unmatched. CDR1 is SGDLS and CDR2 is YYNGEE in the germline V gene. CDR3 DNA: TGTGCCAGCAGCGTAGATCGGGACAGGATTAACTATGGCTACACCTTC. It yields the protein CASSVDRDRINYGYTF.

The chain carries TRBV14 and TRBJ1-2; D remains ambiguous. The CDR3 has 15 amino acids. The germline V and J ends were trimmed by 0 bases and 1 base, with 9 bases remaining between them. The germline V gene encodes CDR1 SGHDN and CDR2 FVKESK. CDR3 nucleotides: TGTGCCAGCAGCCAAGATTCATACAGTAACTATGGCTACACCTTC. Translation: CASSQDSYSNYGYTF.

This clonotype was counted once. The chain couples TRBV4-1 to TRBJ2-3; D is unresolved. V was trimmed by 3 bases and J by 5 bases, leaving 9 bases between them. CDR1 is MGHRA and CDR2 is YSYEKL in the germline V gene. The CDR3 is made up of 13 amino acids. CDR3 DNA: TGCGCCAGCAGCCAGCCTTTTCTAGATACGCAGTATTTT. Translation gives CASSQPFLDTQYF.